In its sample, the clone carrying this T cell receptor (beta chain) was seen a few times. This entry comes from a study of blood T cell repertoires in COVID-19. As for the study in general: COVID-19 samples from acute and convalescent phases originated in the United States, Italy and Spain. PBMCs, B-cell-depleted T cells, or T cells were the source of the cDNA or gDNA that made up the material.

The germline V gene encodes CDR1 SGDLS and CDR2 YYNGEE. CDR3 length equals 13 residues. With 0 bases removed from V and 10 bases from J, the gap between germline ends came to 11 bases. Residents of under 25 US areas, aged about 18 to 95 years, made up the participants. In assigning cohorts, the study relied on participant-reported clinical history. Assay used: immunoSEQ multiplex PCR; TCRdb lists only in-frame clones, some missing. The sample consists of around 400,000 clones, about 89% of them appearing once. V gene TRBV9 combines with J gene TRBJ2-1; possible D gene TRBD1, 7 bases. This receptor was obtained from a middle-aged woman who had been exposed to COVID-19. The sequenced sample was PBMCs or T cells enriched from blood (not recorded which). CDR3 coding DNA: TGTGCCAGCAGCGTAGATGGAGGGGGCGAGCAGTTCTTC. Its protein product is CASSVDGGGEQFF.